One and the same sample provided the 9 T cell receptor beta chains below, sequenced in a study of OX40 agonist ivuxolimab in advanced cancers. The data were produced by immunoSEQ multiplex PCR, yet TCRdb's version contains in-frame clones alone and is incomplete. The profile shows about 96,000 clones, around 80% of them singletons. The sample in question was CD4+ or CD8+ T cells sorted from blood, obtained in a trial of the OX40 agonist ivuxolimab. The receptor set was obtained from an adult with an advanced solid tumor such as melanoma, head and neck, liver or kidney cancer.

V usage is TRBV6-6 and J usage is TRBJ1-1, with TRBD1 matching 9 bases. CDR1 MNHNY and CDR2 SVGAGI come from the germline V gene (reference sequence). The CDR3 contains 16 residues. V lost 5 bases and J lost 4; bases outside the gene matches: 11. The CDR3 region has the DNA TGTGCCAGCAGTCCGGGACAGGGAATCGGAGGCACTGAAGCTTTCTTT. This gives the protein CASSPGQGIGGTEAFF.

The J gene is TRBJ2-1, the V gene TRBV7-9; 10 bases line up with TRBD2. The trim removed 7 bases at V and 0 bases at J, leaving 12 bases unmatched. Germline V gene sequence: CDR1 SEHNR, CDR2 FQNEAQ (reference sequence). CDR3 length: 18 amino acids. The CDR3 loop is CASTTLAGVTSSYNEQFF. CDR3 coding DNA: TGTGCCAGCACCACCCTAGCGGGAGTCACAAGCTCCTACAATGAGCAGTTCTTC.

In DNA form, the CDR3 reads TGTGCCAGCAGCTTACGACAGGGGGCAGAAGGCTACACCTTC. It translates to CASSLRQGAEGYTF. The chain is built from TRBV6-5 and TRBJ1-2; 10 nucleotides agree with TRBD1. The CDR3 has 14 residues. The V gene's germline CDR1 is MNHEY and CDR2 SVGAGI. V was clipped by 6 bases and J by 8 bases; unmatched bases: 9.

V usage is TRBV5-8 and J usage is TRBJ2-7, with 8 bases identical to TRBD1. The CDR3 loop spans 16 amino acids. V lost 3 bases and J lost 6; bases outside the gene matches: 14. Germline values: CDR1 SGHTS, CDR2 YDEGEE. CDR3 residues: CASSSHPRQGTIEQYF. CDR3 DNA: TGTGCCAGCAGCTCCCACCCTAGACAGGGGACGATCGAGCAGTACTTC.

The V call is TRBV19, the J call TRBJ2-3, with TRBD2 matching over 11 bases. This CDR3 has 20 amino acids. The junction had 15 bases not matched to a gene; V was cut back by 4 bases and J by 0 bases. Per germline, CDR1 LNHDA and CDR2 SQIVND (reference sequence). CDR3 coding DNA: TGTGCCAGTAGTACCTCCGGGACTAGCGGAATTCGGCCGAGCACAGATACGCAGTATTTT. It translates to CASSTSGTSGIRPSTDTQYF.

This clone was counted only a few times. The chain joins TRBV5-8 to TRBJ1-2; D is undetermined. CDR3 length equals 12 residues. The germline CDR1 and CDR2 sequences are SGHTS and YDEGEE. V was clipped by 5 bases and J by 8 bases, with 13 bases between them. CDR3: CASSRTVPGYTF. DNA of the CDR3: TGTGCCAGCAGTCGGACGGTTCCCGGCTACACCTTC.

V gene TRBV6-6 combines with J gene TRBJ2-5; 8 bases match TRBD2. Trimming took 5 bases from V and 1 from J; bases not matched to a gene: 6. From germline, CDR1 is MNHNY and CDR2 SVGAGI (reference sequence). The CDR3 loop spans 15 amino acids. This CDR3 is CASSTGLARQETQYF. The CDR3 DNA sequence: TGTGCCAGCAGTACCGGACTAGCCCGCCAAGAGACCCAGTACTTC.

A few counts support this clone. The chain recombines TRBV9 with TRBJ1-2, with no clear D. Germline lookup yields CDR1 SGDLS and CDR2 YYNGEE. There are 15 residues in the CDR3. The V end lost 3 bases, the J end lost 1 base, and 13 bases lay between the germline ends. CDR3 amino acids: CASSDTLTDNYGYTF. CDR3 in DNA: TGTGCCAGCAGCGACACCTTGACGGATAACTATGGCTACACCTTC.

This rearrangement joins TRBV4-2 to TRBJ2-3; TRBD1 agrees at 7 bases. This CDR3 has 15 residues. Germline V gene lookup returns CDR1 LGHNA and CDR2 YNFKEQ. V dropped 5 bases and J dropped 6; count of bases not matched to a gene: 11. As DNA, the CDR3 is TGTGCCAGCAGCAACCCGGGACAGAACACGGATACGCAGTATTTT. Translating gives CASSNPGQNTDTQYF.